This T cell receptor beta chain was documented in a study of T cells in tuberculosis. On the study more broadly: A South African cohort included IGRA-negative adolescents, latently infected IGRA-positive adolescents and adults with active tuberculosis.

The table came from immunoSEQ multiplex PCR; TCRdb's copy has only in-frame clones and leaves some out. The sample has about 35,000 clones, 93% seen once. Germline values: CDR1 GTSNPN, CDR2 SVGIG (reference sequence). The CDR3 extends over 14 amino acids. Unmatched junction bases numbered 10, after V lost 3 bases and J lost 7 bases. Notes on this clone: Its target is not known.

Time point meaning: new active TB diagnosis, blood taken before or within 7 days of starting treatment. Findings of the study overall: Shorter CDR3-alpha in active tuberculosis partly drove smaller distances. GMM-specific TCRs were nearer to active tuberculosis alpha repertoires, suggesting expansion.

The material was PBMCs, obtained at tuberculosis diagnosis. The receptor was isolated from an adult with tuberculosis. V gene TRBV30 combines with J gene TRBJ1-2, with TRBD1 identical over 8 bases. The CDR3 protein is CAWSGYFDRGGYTF. CDR3 in DNA: TGTGCCTGGAGCGGATATTTTGACAGGGGTGGCTACACCTTC.